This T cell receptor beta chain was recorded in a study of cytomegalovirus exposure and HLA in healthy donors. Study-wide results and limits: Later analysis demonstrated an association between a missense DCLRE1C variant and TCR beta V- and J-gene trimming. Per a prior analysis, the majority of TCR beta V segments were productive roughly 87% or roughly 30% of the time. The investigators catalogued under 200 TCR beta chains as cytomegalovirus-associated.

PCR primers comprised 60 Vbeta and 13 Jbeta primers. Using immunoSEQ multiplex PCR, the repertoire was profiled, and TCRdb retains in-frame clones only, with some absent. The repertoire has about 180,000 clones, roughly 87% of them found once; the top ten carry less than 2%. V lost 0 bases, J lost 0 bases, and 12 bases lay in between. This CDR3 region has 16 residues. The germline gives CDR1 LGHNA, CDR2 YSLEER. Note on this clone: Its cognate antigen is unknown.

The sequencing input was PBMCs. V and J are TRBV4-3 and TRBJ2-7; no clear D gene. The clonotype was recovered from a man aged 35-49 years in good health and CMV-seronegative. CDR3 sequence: CASSQDYASFSYEQYF. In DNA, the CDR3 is TGCGCCAGCAGCCAAGATTATGCTAGTTTCTCCTACGAGCAGTACTTC.